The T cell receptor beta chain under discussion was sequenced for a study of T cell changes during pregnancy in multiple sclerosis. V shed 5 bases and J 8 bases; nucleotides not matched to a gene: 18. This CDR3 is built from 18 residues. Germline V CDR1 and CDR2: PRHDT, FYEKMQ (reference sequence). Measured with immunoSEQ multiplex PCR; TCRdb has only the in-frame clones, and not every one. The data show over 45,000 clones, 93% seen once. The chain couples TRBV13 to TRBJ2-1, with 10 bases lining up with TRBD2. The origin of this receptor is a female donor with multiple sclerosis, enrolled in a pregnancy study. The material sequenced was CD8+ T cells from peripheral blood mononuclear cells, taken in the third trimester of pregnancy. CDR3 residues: CASSPKVGGLAELYEQFF. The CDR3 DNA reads TGTGCCAGCAGCCCCAAAGTCGGTGGACTAGCGGAACTTTATGAGCAGTTCTTC.